This T cell receptor (beta chain) was recorded in a study of T cell responses to AZD1222 COVID-19 vaccine. Study conclusions and caveats: White British people made up most donors, females outnumbered males, and clonal diversity was possibly underestimated. Spike-wide vaccine-associated CD4 TCRs dominated at 160-218 and 743-854. Scientists sampled the repertoires only once the peak T cell response had passed. Unmutated variant regions are reportedly the target of nearly half of TCRs that are spike-specific.

CDR1 and CDR2 from the germline V gene are LGHNA and YSLEER. Deletions cut 0 bases from V and 6 bases from J, with 14 bases between. The CDR3 is 16 residues long. As for this clone: Its specificity is not known.

Only in-frame clones appear in the TCRdb table, and some are missing; sequencing was by immunoSEQ multiplex PCR. This sample has approximately 50,000 clones; roughly 85% occur once, and the top ten carry approximately 19%. The V and J genes are TRBV4-3 and TRBJ2-2, with D perhaps TRBD2 (6 bases). This specimen consisted of peripheral blood, obtained on day 0 of MenACWY control vaccination. The receptor comes from an adult in good health. The CDR3 region has the DNA TGCGCCAGCAGCCAAGATCCGGTGGAGGGATCCGGGGAGCTGTTTTTT. It translates to CASSQDPVEGSGELFF.